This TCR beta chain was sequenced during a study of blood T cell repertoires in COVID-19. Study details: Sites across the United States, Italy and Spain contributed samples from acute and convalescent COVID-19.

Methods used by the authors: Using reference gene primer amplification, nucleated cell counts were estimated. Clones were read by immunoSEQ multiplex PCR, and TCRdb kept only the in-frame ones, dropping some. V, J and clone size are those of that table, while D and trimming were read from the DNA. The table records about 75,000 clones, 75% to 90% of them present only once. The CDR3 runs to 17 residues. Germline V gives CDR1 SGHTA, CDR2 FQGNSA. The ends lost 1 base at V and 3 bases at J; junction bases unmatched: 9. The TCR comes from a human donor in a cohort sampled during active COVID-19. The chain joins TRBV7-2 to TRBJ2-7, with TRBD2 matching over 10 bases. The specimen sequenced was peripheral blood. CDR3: CASSLGTSGNFHYEQYF. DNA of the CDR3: TGTGCCAGCAGCTTAGGGACTAGCGGAAATTTCCACTACGAGCAGTACTTC.